These T cell receptor beta chains were read from a single sample in a study of cytomegalovirus exposure and HLA in healthy donors. Method: immunoSEQ multiplex PCR; TCRdb's copy keeps in-frame clones and lacks some. The sample carries approximately 69,000 clones, about 74% recorded once. The sequenced material came from PBMCs. These receptors were obtained from a woman aged 25 to 45 in good health and CMV-seropositive. The CDR3 runs from the conserved cysteine through the conserved F or W. D genes are given only for firm matches. Clone sizes are given selectively: once, few, many, or a class where the clone is expanded.

cdr3_aa cdr3_nt j_call d_call clone_size v_call
CASSRGRQGADGYTF TGTGCCAGCAGCAGAGGGAGACAGGGGGCGGATGGCTACACCTTC TRBJ1-2 TRBD1 NA TRBV5-4
CASSENRGLGNTIYF TGTGCCAGCAGCGAGAACAGGGGGCTGGGAAACACCATATATTTT TRBJ1-3 TRBD1 NA TRBV6-5
CASSGGRKDTQYF TGTGCCAGCAGTGGCGGGAGAAAAGATACGCAGTATTTT TRBJ2-3 TRBD2 NA TRBV2
CASSIGQGENYGYTF TGTGCCAGCAGCATCGGACAGGGGGAAAACTATGGCTACACCTTC TRBJ1-2 TRBD1 NA TRBV7-4
CAWSPRWTGGFGNQPQHF TGTGCCTGGAGTCCCCGTTGGACAGGGGGCTTTGGCAATCAGCCCCAGCATTTT TRBJ1-5 TRBD1 NA TRBV30
CASRPIPGGRTFF TGTGCCAGCAGACCAATCCCAGGGGGGCGGACTTTCTTT TRBJ1-1 TRBD1 once TRBV27
CASSLSPDTQYF TGTGCCAGCAGCTTATCTCCGGATACGCAGTATTTT TRBJ2-3 NA NA TRBV7-9
CASSEEGARMNTEAFF TGTGCCAGCAGTGAAGAGGGGGCTCGGATGAACACTGAAGCTTTCTTT TRBJ1-1 TRBD1 NA TRBV2
CAWNAGNTEAFF TGTGCCTGGAATGCCGGGAACACTGAAGCTTTCTTT TRBJ1-1 NA NA TRBV30
CASTQRGGTYEQYF TGTGCCAGCACCCAACGGGGAGGGACCTACGAGCAGTACTTC TRBJ2-7 TRBD2 NA TRBV28
CASNSWSGTEAFF TGTGCCAGCAATTCCTGGAGTGGGACTGAAGCTTTCTTT TRBJ1-1 NA once TRBV2
CASSLEAGEGYEQYF TGTGCCAGCAGCTTAGAGGCGGGGGAGGGCTACGAGCAGTACTTC TRBJ2-7 TRBD2 NA TRBV7-9
CASSRGSNEQFF TGTGCCAGCAGTCGAGGTTCGAATGAGCAGTTCTTC TRBJ2-1 NA NA TRBV11-2
CSVDVVGTGSRGEQYF TGCAGCGTTGACGTTGTCGGGACAGGGTCTCGTGGCGAGCAGTACTTC TRBJ2-7 TRBD1 few TRBV29-1
CAWSATSGSRYEQYF TGTGCCTGGAGTGCGACTAGCGGGAGTAGGTACGAGCAGTACTTC TRBJ2-7 TRBD2 NA TRBV30
CASRPGQGEAFF TGCGCCAGCAGACCGGGACAGGGTGAAGCTTTCTTT TRBJ1-1 TRBD1 NA TRBV4-3